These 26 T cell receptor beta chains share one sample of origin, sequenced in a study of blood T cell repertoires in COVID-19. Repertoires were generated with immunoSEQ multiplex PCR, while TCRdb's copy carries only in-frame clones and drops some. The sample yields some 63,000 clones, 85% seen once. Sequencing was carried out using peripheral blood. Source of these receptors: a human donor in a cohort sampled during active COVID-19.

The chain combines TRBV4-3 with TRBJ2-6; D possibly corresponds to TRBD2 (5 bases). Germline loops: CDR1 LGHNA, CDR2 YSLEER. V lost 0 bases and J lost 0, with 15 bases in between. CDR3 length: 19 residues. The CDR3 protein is CASSQDLERVLSGANVLTF. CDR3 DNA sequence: TGCGCCAGCAGCCAAGATCTGGAGAGGGTCCTCTCTGGGGCCAACGTCCTGACTTTC.

CDR3 coding DNA: TGTGCCAGCAGCCTGACAGGGGTCGGGTACAATGAGCAGTTCTTC. Translated, it gives CASSLTGVGYNEQFF. This chain uses TRBV5-6 with TRBJ2-1; 8 bases are a match to TRBD1. Germline CDR1 reads SGHDT; CDR2 reads YYEEEE. The J segment lost 4 bases and the V segment lost 4 bases, leaving 7 bases of the junction unmatched. The CDR3 has 15 amino acids.

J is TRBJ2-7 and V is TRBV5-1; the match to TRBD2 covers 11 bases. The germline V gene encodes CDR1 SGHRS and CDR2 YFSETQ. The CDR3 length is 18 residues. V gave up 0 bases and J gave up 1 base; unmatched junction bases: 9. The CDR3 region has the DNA TGCGCCAGCAGCTTGGGGGCTAGCGGGGGGCCGATATCCTACGAGCAGTACTTC. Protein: CASSLGASGGPISYEQYF.

This chain's CDR3 is CASSWTSGETQYF. As DNA, the CDR3 is TGTGCCAGCAGCTGGACTAGCGGTGAGACCCAGTACTTC. This chain joins TRBV7-3 and TRBJ2-5, with 10 bases aligning to TRBD2. The V gene's germline CDR1 is SGHTA and CDR2 FQGTGA. The ends lost 4 bases at V and 5 bases at J; junction bases unmatched: 1. The CDR3 sequence is 13 residues long. Looking up the rest from reference TRBV7-3 and TRBJ2-5 gives the full variable domain: GAGVSQTPSNKVTEKGKYVELRCDPISGHTALYWYRQSLGQGPEFLIYFQGTGAADDSGLPNDRFFAVRPEGSVSTLKIQRTERGDSAVYLCASSWTSGETQYFGPGTRLLVL.

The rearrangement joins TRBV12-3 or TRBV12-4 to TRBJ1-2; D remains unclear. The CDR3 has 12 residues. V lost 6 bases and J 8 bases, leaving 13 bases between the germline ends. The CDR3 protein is CASSVQARGYTF. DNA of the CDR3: TGTGCCAGCAGCGTTCAGGCCCGGGGCTACACCTTC.

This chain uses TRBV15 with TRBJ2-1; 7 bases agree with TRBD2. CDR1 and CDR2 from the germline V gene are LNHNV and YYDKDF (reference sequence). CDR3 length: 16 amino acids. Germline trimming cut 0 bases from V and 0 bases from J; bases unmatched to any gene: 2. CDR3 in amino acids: CATSREGGSSYNEQFF. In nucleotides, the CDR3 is TGTGCCACCAGCAGAGAGGGCGGGAGCTCCTACAATGAGCAGTTCTTC.

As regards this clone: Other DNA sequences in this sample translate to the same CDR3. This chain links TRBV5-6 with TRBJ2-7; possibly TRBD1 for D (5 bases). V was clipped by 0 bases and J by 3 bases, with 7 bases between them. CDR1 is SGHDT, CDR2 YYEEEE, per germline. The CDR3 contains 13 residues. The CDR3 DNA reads TGTGCCAGCAGCTTGGGGGGCGGCTACGAGCAGTACTTC. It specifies CASSLGGGYEQYF.

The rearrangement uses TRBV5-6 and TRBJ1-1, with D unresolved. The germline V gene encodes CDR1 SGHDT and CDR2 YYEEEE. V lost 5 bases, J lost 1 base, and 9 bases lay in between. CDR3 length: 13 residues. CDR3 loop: CASSVASNTEAFF. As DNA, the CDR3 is TGTGCCAGCAGTGTGGCTTCGAACACTGAAGCTTTCTTT.

CDR3 DNA sequence: TGTGCCAGCAGCAAAGCGGGGGATAGGACCCAGTACTTC. It specifies CASSKAGDRTQYF. The rearrangement joins TRBV7-3 to TRBJ2-5, with TRBD2 identical over 8 bases. With 5 bases clipped from V and 7 bases from J, the junction kept 6 bases outside the gene matches. Per germline, CDR1 SGHTA and CDR2 FQGTGA. The CDR3 consists of 13 residues. The full variable domain, rest sourced from reference TRBV7-3 and TRBJ2-5, is GAGVSQTPSNKVTEKGKYVELRCDPISGHTALYWYRQSLGQGPEFLIYFQGTGAADDSGLPNDRFFAVRPEGSVSTLKIQRTERGDSAVYLCASSKAGDRTQYFGPGTRLLVL.

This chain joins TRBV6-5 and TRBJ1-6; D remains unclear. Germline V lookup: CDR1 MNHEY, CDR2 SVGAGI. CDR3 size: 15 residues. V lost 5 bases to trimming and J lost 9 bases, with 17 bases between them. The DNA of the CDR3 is TGTGCCAGCAGTCCCAGGTCGTTCGACGGTTCACCCCTCCACTTT. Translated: CASSPRSFDGSPLHF.

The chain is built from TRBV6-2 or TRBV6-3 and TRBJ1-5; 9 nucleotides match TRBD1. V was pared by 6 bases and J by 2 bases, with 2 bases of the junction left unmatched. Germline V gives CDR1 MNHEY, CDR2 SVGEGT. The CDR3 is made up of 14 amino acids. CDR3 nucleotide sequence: TGTGCCAGCAGCCGGACAGGGGGCAATCAGCCCCAGCATTTT. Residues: CASSRTGGNQPQHF.

CDR3 sequence: CASSLAGQLNTEAFF. The CDR3 DNA follows: TGTGCCAGCAGCTTGGCGGGACAGCTTAACACTGAAGCTTTCTTT. The chain carries TRBV5-8 and TRBJ1-1, with TRBD1 matching 7 bases. Germline V gives CDR1 SGHTS, CDR2 YDEGEE. After removal of 0 bases from V and 2 bases from J, the junction contained 4 bases not matched to a gene. The CDR3 sequence is 15 residues long. The whole variable domain, filled in from reference TRBV5-8 and TRBJ1-1, reads EAGVTQSPTHLIKTRGQQATLRCSPISGHTSVYWYQQALGLGLQFLLWYDEGEERNRGNFPPRFSGRQFPNYSSELNVNALELEDSALYLCASSLAGQLNTEAFFGQGTRLTVV.

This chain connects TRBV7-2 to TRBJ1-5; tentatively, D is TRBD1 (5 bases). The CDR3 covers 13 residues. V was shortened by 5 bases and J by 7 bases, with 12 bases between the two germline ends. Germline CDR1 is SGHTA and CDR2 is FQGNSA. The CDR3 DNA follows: TGTGCCAGCAGCCTACAGCGGGACCAGCCCCAGCATTTT. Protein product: CASSLQRDQPQHF.

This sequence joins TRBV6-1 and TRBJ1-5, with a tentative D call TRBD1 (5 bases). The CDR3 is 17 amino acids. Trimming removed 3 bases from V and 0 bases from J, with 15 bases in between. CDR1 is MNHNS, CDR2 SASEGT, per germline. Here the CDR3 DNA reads TGTGCCAGCAGTGAGGGTGTGAGACAGCATAGCAATCAGCCCCAGCATTTT. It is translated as CASSEGVRQHSNQPQHF.

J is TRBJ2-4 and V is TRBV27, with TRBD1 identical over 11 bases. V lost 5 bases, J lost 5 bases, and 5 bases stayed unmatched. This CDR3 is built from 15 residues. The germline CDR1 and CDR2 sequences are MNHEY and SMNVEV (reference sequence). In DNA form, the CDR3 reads TGTGCCAGCAGTAACCCGGGACAGGGGGAAAACATTCAGTACTTC. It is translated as CASSNPGQGENIQYF.

The CDR3 coding sequence is TGCAGCGTGGCTGTCGGAGCTGGAAACACCATATATTTT. Amino acids: CSVAVGAGNTIYF. J is TRBJ1-3 and V is TRBV29-1; D remains ambiguous. Germline V CDR1 and CDR2: SQVTM, ANQGSEA. Between the trimmed V and J ends, which lost 6 bases and 2 bases, there was a span of 11 bases. The CDR3 has 13 residues. Variable domain in full (rest from reference TRBV29-1 and TRBJ1-3): SAVISQKPSRDICQRGTSLTIQCQVDSQVTMMFWYRQQPGQSLTLIATANQGSEATYESGFVIDKFPISRPNLTFSTLTVSNMSPEDSSIYLCSVAVGAGNTIYFGEGSWLTVV.

CDR3 bases: TGTGCCAGCAGCCGACAGGGATTCGGAGATGGGTCCTATAATTCACCCCTCCACTTT. Amino acid sequence: CASSRQGFGDGSYNSPLHF. The V call is TRBV6-6, the J call TRBJ1-6, with 7 bases identical to TRBD1. The germline V gene has CDR1 MNHNY and CDR2 SVGAGI (reference sequence). The CDR3 has 19 residues. Trimming cost V 6 bases and J 1 base; bases outside gene matches: 15.

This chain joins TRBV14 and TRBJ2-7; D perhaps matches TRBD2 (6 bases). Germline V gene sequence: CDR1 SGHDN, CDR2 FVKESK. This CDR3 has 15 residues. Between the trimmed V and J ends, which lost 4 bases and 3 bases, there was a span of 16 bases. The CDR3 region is CASSPLGGPNYEQYF. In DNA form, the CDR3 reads TGTGCCAGCAGCCCCTTGGGGGGACCAAACTACGAGCAGTACTTC.

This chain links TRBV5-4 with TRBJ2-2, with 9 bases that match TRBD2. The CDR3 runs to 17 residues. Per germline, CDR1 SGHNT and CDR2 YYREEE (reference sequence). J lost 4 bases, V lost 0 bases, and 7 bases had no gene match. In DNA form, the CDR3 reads TGTGCCAGCAGCTTGGCCGGCGGGGGGGCGGTCACCGGGGAGCTGTTTTTT. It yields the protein CASSLAGGGAVTGELFF.

CDR3 in amino acids: CASSVSTSGGADTQYF. In DNA, the CDR3 is TGCGCCAGCAGCGTCTCTACTAGCGGGGGGGCAGATACGCAGTATTTT. The chain uses TRBV5-1 and TRBJ2-3; 13 bases line up with TRBD2. This CDR3 has 16 amino acids. The ends lost 4 bases at V and 4 bases at J; junction bases unmatched: 6. The germline CDR1 and CDR2 sequences are SGHRS and YFSETQ.

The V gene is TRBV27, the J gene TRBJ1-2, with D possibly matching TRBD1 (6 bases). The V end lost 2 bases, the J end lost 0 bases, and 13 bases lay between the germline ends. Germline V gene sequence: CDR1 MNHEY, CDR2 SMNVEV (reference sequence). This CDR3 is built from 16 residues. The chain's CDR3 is CASSLAPRGTNYGYTF. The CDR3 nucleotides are TGTGCCAGCAGTTTAGCACCCAGGGGAACTAACTATGGCTACACCTTC.

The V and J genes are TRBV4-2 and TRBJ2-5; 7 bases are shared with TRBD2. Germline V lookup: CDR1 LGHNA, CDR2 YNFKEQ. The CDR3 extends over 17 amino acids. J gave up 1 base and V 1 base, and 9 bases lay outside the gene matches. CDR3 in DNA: TGTGCCAGCAGCCAAGCTGGAACCGGGGGGTTCCAAGAGACCCAGTACTTC. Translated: CASSQAGTGGFQETQYF.

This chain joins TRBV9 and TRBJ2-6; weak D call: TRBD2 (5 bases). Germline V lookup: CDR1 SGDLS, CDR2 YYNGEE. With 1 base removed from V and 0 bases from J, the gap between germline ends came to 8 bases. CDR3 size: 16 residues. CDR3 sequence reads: CASSVMGSSGANVLTF. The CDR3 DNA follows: TGTGCCAGCAGCGTAATGGGGAGCTCTGGGGCCAACGTCCTGACTTTC.

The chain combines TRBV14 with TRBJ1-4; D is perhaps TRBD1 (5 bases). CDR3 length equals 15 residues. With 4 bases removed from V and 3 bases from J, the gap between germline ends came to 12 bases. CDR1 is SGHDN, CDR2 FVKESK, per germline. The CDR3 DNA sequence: TGTGCCAGCAGCCCGAACTGGGGGGCTAATGAAAAACTGTTTTTT. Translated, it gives CASSPNWGANEKLFF.

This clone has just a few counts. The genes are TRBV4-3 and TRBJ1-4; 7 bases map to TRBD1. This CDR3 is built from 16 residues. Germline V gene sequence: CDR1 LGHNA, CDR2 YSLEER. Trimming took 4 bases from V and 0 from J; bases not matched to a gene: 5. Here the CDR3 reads CASSRDRAPTNEKLFF. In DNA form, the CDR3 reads TGCGCCAGCAGCCGAGACAGGGCCCCAACTAATGAAAAACTGTTTTTT.

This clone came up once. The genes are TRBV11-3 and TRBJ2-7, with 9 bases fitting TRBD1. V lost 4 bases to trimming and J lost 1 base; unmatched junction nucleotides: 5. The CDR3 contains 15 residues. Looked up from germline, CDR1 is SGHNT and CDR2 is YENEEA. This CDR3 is CASSSPGQGSYEQYF. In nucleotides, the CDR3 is TGTGCCAGCAGCTCCCCGGGACAGGGTTCCTACGAGCAGTACTTC.